Listed below are T cell receptor beta chains from one sample, sequenced in a study of blood T cell repertoires in COVID-19. Profiling relied on immunoSEQ multiplex PCR, and the TCRdb table lists in-frame clones only, not all of them. The sample has approximately 27,000 clones, around nine tenths seen once. The sample consisted of peripheral blood. The receptor set was obtained from a man aged 70 or older with acute or convalescent COVID-19. The CDR3 runs from the conserved cysteine through the conserved F or W. D genes are given only for firm matches. Expanded clones get a size class; other rows say once, few or many, or leave the size out.

D: -
size: -
J: TRBJ2-7
V: TRBV28
CDR3: CASTPKGGYEQYF
DNA: TGTGCCAGCACACCCAAGGGAGGCTACGAGCAGTACTTC

D: TRBD2
size: -
J: TRBJ2-2
V: TRBV14
CDR3: CASSKQLAGGPIGELFF
DNA: TGTGCCAGCAGCAAACAACTAGCGGGAGGGCCTATCGGGGAGCTGTTTTTT

D: -
size: -
J: TRBJ1-5
V: TRBV21-1
CDR3: CASSSPTGEVDQPQHF
DNA: TGTGCCAGCAGCTCGCCGACAGGGGAGGTCGATCAGCCCCAGCATTTT

D: -
size: -
J: TRBJ1-4
V: TRBV5-1
CDR3: CASSLGLNEKLFF
DNA: TGCGCCAGCAGCTTGGGTTTAAATGAAAAACTGTTTTTT

D: -
size: once
J: TRBJ1-2
V: TRBV5-4
CDR3: CASSDPRAGEGNYGYTF
DNA: TGTGCCAGCAGCGATCCTAGGGCAGGGGAAGGCAACTATGGCTACACCTTC

D: TRBD1
size: -
J: TRBJ1-2
V: TRBV7-2
CDR3: CASSRSGQATYGYTF
DNA: TGTGCCAGCAGCCGCTCCGGACAGGCTACTTATGGCTACACCTTC

D: -
size: -
J: TRBJ1-5
V: TRBV7-2
CDR3: CASSLSLLEPQHF
DNA: TGTGCCAGCAGCCTATCATTGTTGGAGCCCCAGCATTTT

D: TRBD2
size: -
J: TRBJ2-1
V: TRBV5-1
CDR3: CASSLSGSSHNEQFF
DNA: TGCGCCAGCAGCCTAAGCGGGAGCTCCCACAATGAGCAGTTCTTC

D: -
size: -
J: TRBJ2-5
V: TRBV6-1
CDR3: CASSEAGSQETQYF
DNA: TGTGCCAGCAGTGAAGCGGGCAGTCAAGAGACCCAGTACTTC

D: -
size: -
J: TRBJ1-5
V: TRBV7-8
CDR3: CASSLGAGGLSQHF
DNA: TGTGCCAGCAGCTTAGGCGCGGGGGGACTGTCCCAGCATTTT

D: -
size: -
J: TRBJ1-5
V: TRBV27
CDR3: CASSTSGRGPQHF
DNA: TGTGCCAGCAGTACTTCAGGGAGGGGGCCCCAGCATTTT

D: TRBD2
size: -
J: TRBJ2-7
V: TRBV11-2
CDR3: CASGSAGVNYEQYF
DNA: TGTGCCAGCGGTTCGGCGGGAGTTAACTACGAGCAGTACTTC

D: -
size: -
J: TRBJ2-2
V: TRBV18
CDR3: CASSPPGNTGELFF
DNA: TGTGCCAGCTCTCCCCCCGGGAACACCGGGGAGCTGTTTTTT

D: -
size: -
J: TRBJ2-5
V: TRBV10-3
CDR3: CAIRGTGETQYF
DNA: TGTGCCATCAGGGGAACAGGAGAGACCCAGTACTTC

D: TRBD2
size: once
J: TRBJ2-7
V: TRBV27
CDR3: CASSPGTNSYEQYF
DNA: TGTGCCAGCAGTCCCGGGACTAACTCCTACGAGCAGTACTTC

D: -
size: -
J: TRBJ1-1
V: TRBV7-8
CDR3: CASSLALDNEAFF
DNA: TGTGCCAGCAGCTTAGCGTTGGACAATGAAGCTTTCTTT

D: TRBD2
size: -
J: TRBJ2-5
V: TRBV28
CDR3: CATRAGGDGETQYF
DNA: TGTGCCACTCGAGCGGGAGGTGACGGGGAGACCCAGTACTTC

D: -
size: -
J: TRBJ2-7
V: TRBV24-1
CDR3: CATSDSRGYGDEQYF
DNA: TGTGCCACCAGTGATTCGAGGGGGTATGGGGACGAGCAGTACTTC

D: -
size: -
J: TRBJ1-2
V: TRBV7-8
CDR3: CASSLGRQSQHYGYTF
DNA: TGTGCCAGCAGCTTAGGAAGACAGTCTCAGCACTATGGCTACACCTTC

D: -
size: -
J: TRBJ1-2
V: TRBV29-1
CDR3: CSVEADRANYGYTF
DNA: TGCAGCGTTGAGGCGGACAGAGCTAACTATGGCTACACCTTC

D: -
size: -
J: TRBJ2-5
V: TRBV18
CDR3: CASSPPTGPRQYF
DNA: TGTGCCAGCTCACCACCGACAGGCCCTCGACAGTACTTC

D: -
size: -
J: TRBJ1-5
V: TRBV7-2
CDR3: CASSSEQGRNQPQHF
DNA: TGTGCCAGCAGCTCGGAACAGGGAAGGAATCAGCCCCAGCATTTT

D: TRBD1
size: -
J: TRBJ2-1
V: TRBV12-3/TRBV12-4
CDR3: CASSFGDSVGQFF
DNA: TGTGCCAGCAGTTTTGGGGACAGCGTCGGGCAGTTCTTC

D: -
size: -
J: TRBJ1-6
V: TRBV7-9
CDR3: CASCRLGGNSPLHF
DNA: TGTGCCAGCTGTCGGCTTGGGGGCAATTCACCCCTCCACTTT

D: TRBD2
size: -
J: TRBJ2-7
V: TRBV11-2
CDR3: CASSSFTSGSYEQYF
DNA: TGTGCCAGCAGCTCGTTTACTAGCGGGAGTTACGAGCAGTACTTC

D: TRBD2
size: -
J: TRBJ2-7
V: TRBV14
CDR3: CASSQDRAGAYEQYF
DNA: TGTGCCAGCAGCCAAGATCGAGCGGGAGCCTACGAGCAGTACTTC

D: -
size: -
J: TRBJ2-3
V: TRBV5-1
CDR3: CASSQERSTDTQYF
DNA: TGCGCCAGCAGCCAAGAGCGGAGCACAGATACGCAGTATTTT

D: TRBD1
size: medium-sized
J: TRBJ2-7
V: TRBV28
CDR3: CASSIGVGQESYEQYF
DNA: TGTGCCAGCAGTATAGGGGTGGGACAGGAATCCTACGAGCAGTACTTC

D: TRBD2
size: -
J: TRBJ2-1
V: TRBV11-3
CDR3: CASSLEPGTSRFF
DNA: TGTGCCAGCAGCTTAGAGCCCGGGACTAGTAGGTTCTTC